These 9 T cell receptor beta chains originate from one sample sequenced in a study of OX40 agonist ivuxolimab in advanced cancers. TCRdb keeps only in-frame clones here, not all; method: immunoSEQ multiplex PCR. The repertoire holds some 77,000 clones, about 85% seen once, with approximately 1.1% in the top ten. This specimen was CD4+ or CD8+ T cells sorted from blood, taken in a trial of the OX40 agonist ivuxolimab. Receptors originate from an adult with an advanced solid tumor such as melanoma, head and neck, liver or kidney cancer.

The V call is TRBV7-2, the J call TRBJ1-2, with D possibly matching TRBD1 (6 bases). Germline CDR1 SGHTA, CDR2 FQGNSA. V lost 0 bases to trimming and J lost 5 bases, with 10 bases between them. This CDR3 comprises 14 residues. The DNA for the CDR3 is TGTGCCAGCAGCTTAGCTATAGGGGGGTATGGCTACACCTTC. As protein: CASSLAIGGYGYTF.

J is TRBJ2-5 and V is TRBV19; 7 bases line up with TRBD1. The CDR3 spans 14 residues. V dropped 5 bases and J dropped 5; count of bases not matched to a gene: 8. The germline V gene encodes CDR1 LNHDA and CDR2 SQIVND (reference sequence). CDR3 DNA: TGTGCCAGTAGTCCTCGACAGGGTGGGGAGACCCAGTACTTC. This encodes CASSPRQGGETQYF.

The chain joins TRBV7-2 to TRBJ1-1, with 10 bases matching TRBD1. CDR1 is SGHTA and CDR2 is FQGNSA in the germline V gene. CDR3 size: 15 residues. V was pared by 5 bases and J by 5 bases, with 8 bases of the junction left unmatched. The CDR3 DNA sequence: TGTGCCAGCAGCGTCAGGGACAGGGGAGAGACTGAAGCTTTCTTT. It yields the protein CASSVRDRGETEAFF.

CDR3 loop: CASSATGTASYEQYF. CDR3 in DNA: TGTGCCAGTAGTGCAACCGGGACGGCGAGCTACGAGCAGTACTTC. The chain recombines TRBV19 with TRBJ2-7; D may correspond to TRBD1 or TRBD2 (5 bases each). Germline CDR1 is LNHDA and CDR2 is SQIVND (reference sequence). The CDR3 loop spans 15 amino acids. V was pared by 5 bases and J by 3 bases, with 17 bases between.

The chain joins TRBV7-2 to TRBJ1-1; 8 positions agree with TRBD1. The germline V gene has CDR1 SGHTA and CDR2 FQGNSA. The CDR3 sequence is 14 residues long. With 3 bases clipped from V and 6 bases from J, the junction kept 6 bases outside the gene matches. The CDR3 bases are TGTGCCAGCAGCTTCGGACAGGGAAGGGCTGAAGCTTTCTTT. This sequence encodes CASSFGQGRAEAFF.

The V call is TRBV5-1, the J call TRBJ1-3; 8 nucleotides match TRBD1. Germline values: CDR1 SGHRS, CDR2 YFSETQ. The CDR3 runs 16 residues. The J segment lost 2 bases and the V segment lost 3 bases, leaving 7 bases of the junction unmatched. The CDR3 spells CASSSGTGGTGNTIYF. CDR3 DNA sequence: TGCGCCAGCAGCTCGGGCACAGGGGGGACTGGAAACACCATATATTTT.

A single count supports this clone. The chain joins TRBV7-2 to TRBJ2-4; 10 nucleotides match TRBD2. The germline gives CDR1 SGHTA, CDR2 FQGNSA. Trimming cost V 1 base and J 0 bases; bases outside gene matches: 9. The CDR3 extends over 19 amino acids. The CDR3 coding sequence is TGTGCCAGCAGCTTAGATGGAGCTAGCGGGAGACGAGCCAAAAACATTCAGTACTTC. Translating it yields CASSLDGASGRRAKNIQYF.

The V gene is TRBV7-9, the J gene TRBJ1-2; a weak D match, TRBD1 (6 bases). CDR1 is SEHNR and CDR2 is FQNEAQ in the germline V gene (reference sequence). The CDR3 covers 15 residues. The V and J ends lost 2 bases and 6 bases respectively, with 16 bases between them. The CDR3 protein is CASSLTGQGGDGYTF. The CDR3 DNA reads TGTGCCAGCAGCTTAACGGGACAAGGAGGCGATGGCTACACCTTC.

This chain uses TRBV7-3 with TRBJ2-3; D ambiguous. The CDR3 has 14 residues. From germline, CDR1 is SGHTA and CDR2 FQGTGA. Trimming removed 3 bases from V and 0 bases from J, with 7 bases in between. CDR3 coding DNA: TGTGCCAGCAGCTTCGGACGGAGCACAGATACGCAGTATTTT. It is translated as CASSFGRSTDTQYF.